Below, one T cell receptor (beta chain) is given with its context. A quantity of about 0.5 to 1 ug RNA underwent reverse transcription using random hexamers. An immunoSEQ multiplex PCR generated amplified TCR beta CDR3 products spanning 54 Vbeta and 13 Jbeta. TCRdb called the immunoSEQ multiplex PCR reads again in MiXCR, with one record for every CDR3 protein. The profile shows under 550,000 distinct CDR3 sequences, approximately 85% of them singletons. This sample stems from a study of CD8 T cells in Susac syndrome. The CDR3 has 13 amino acids. V lost 2 bases and J lost 3, with 8 bases in between. Sequencing of TCR beta was performed on blood CD8+ T cells and on blood CD4+ T cells. Negative isolation was used for CD8+ and CD4+ T cells and FACS enrichment for TEMRA cells.

The chain employs TRBV12-3 or TRBV12-4 and TRBJ2-7; the D gene is possibly TRBD1 (7 bases). The receptor comes from a human donor with multiple sclerosis. Specimen: CD8+ T cells from PBMCs. The CDR3 DNA follows: TGTGCCAGCAGTTTACAGGGGGGCTACGAGCAGTACTTC. This codes for CASSLQGGYEQYF.